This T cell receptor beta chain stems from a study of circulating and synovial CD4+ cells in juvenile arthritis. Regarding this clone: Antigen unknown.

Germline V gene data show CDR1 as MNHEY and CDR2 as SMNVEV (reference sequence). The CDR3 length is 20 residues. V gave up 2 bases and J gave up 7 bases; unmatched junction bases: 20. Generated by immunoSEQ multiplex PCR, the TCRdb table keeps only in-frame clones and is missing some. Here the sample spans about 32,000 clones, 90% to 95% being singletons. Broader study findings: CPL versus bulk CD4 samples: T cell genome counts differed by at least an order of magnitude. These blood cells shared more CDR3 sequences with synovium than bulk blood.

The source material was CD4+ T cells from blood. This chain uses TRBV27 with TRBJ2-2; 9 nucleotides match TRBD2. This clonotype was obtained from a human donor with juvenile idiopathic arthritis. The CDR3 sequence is CASSLKGTPGLAIKGGELFF. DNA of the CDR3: TGTGCCAGCAGTTTAAAAGGCACCCCGGGACTAGCTATAAAGGGCGGGGAGCTGTTTTTT.